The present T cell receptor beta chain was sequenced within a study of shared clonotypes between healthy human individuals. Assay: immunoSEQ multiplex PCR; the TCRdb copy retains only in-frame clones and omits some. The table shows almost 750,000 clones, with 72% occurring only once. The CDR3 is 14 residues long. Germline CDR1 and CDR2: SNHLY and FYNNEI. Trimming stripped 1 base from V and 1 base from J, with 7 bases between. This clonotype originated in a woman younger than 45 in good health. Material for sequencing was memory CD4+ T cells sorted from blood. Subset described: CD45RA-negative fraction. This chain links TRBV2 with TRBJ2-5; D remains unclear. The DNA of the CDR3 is TGTGCCAGCAGTGAAGAGGCAGCCCAAGAGACCCAGTACTTC. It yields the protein CASSEEAAQETQYF.